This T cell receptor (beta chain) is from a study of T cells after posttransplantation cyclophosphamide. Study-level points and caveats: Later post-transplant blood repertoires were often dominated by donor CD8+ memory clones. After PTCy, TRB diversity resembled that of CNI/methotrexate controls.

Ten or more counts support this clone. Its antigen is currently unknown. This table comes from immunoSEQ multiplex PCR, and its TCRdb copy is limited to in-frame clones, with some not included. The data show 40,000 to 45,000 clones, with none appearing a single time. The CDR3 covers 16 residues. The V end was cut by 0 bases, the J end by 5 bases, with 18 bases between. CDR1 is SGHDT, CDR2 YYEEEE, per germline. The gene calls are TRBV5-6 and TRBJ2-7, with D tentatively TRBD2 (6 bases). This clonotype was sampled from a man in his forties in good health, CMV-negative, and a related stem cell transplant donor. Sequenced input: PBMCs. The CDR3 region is CASSLALADPRDEQYF. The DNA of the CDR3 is TGTGCCAGCAGCTTGGCCTTAGCGGACCCACGGGACGAGCAGTACTTC.